This T cell receptor beta chain was observed in a study of T-cell memory formation after mild COVID-19. Study-level background: For the most part, TCR clusters were specific to one donor. Study observations and caveats: Later expanders leaned toward CD4+, whereas clones contracting from day 15 to 85 were balanced CD4/CD8. The appearance of some responding clones in pre-infection memory suggested that cross-reactive memory joined.

From 5'RACE with constant-segment primers came TCR alpha and TCR beta cDNA libraries that carried sample barcodes and UMIs. TCRdb recomputed calls from the 5' RACE reads with MiXCR, one row per CDR3 protein. The data show 300,000 to 350,000 distinct CDR3 sequences, roughly an eighth seen once. Worth noting for this clonotype: Its cognate antigen is unknown.

Trimming left V 1 base short and J 3 bases short, with 12 bases between. The length of the CDR3 is 15 residues. Germline loops: CDR1 SGHTA, CDR2 FQGNSA. Sequences were obtained from PBMCs or a T cell subset sorted from them (not recorded which). This TCR was recovered from a man between 18 and 35 years old who had mild COVID-19 (a few samples of this study predate the infection). Cell type and time point are not known. The V call is TRBV7-2, the J call TRBJ2-5; D is perhaps TRBD1 (5 bases). The CDR3 region is CASSLGGAGKETQYF. The CDR3 region has the DNA TGTGCCAGCAGCTTAGGCGGAGCAGGGAAAGAGACCCAGTACTTC.